The 9 T cell receptor beta chains given below trace back to one sample, sequenced in a study of beta chain features in type 1 diabetes. Expressed TCRB transcripts were sequenced, since all the RNA that had been isolated was reverse transcribed. Here immunoSEQ multiplex PCR was the method, and the copy in TCRdb shows in-frame clones only, minus some. The sample has 350,000 to 400,000 clones, about 15% seen once. Sequenced input: naive CD4+ T cells from blood. These receptors were taken from a woman younger than 35 in good health.

This clone occurred a few times. The rearrangement links TRBV5-1 to TRBJ2-5, with D tentatively TRBD2 (5 bases). Germline values: CDR1 SGHRS, CDR2 YFSETQ. Trimming took off 1 base at V and 4 bases at J, with 8 bases between the two ends. CDR3 length: 13 residues. The CDR3 nucleotides are TGCGCCAGCAGCTTGACTAGTGGAGAGACCCAGTACTTC. The encoded protein is CASSLTSGETQYF.

A few counts support this clone. The J gene is TRBJ2-6, the V gene TRBV6-5, with TRBD1 identical over 8 bases. Germline V gene data show CDR1 as MNHEY and CDR2 as SVGAGI. This CDR3 has 15 residues. V lost 5 bases, J lost 8 bases, and 8 bases stayed unmatched. CDR3 protein: CASSLRDRSSNVLTF. In DNA form, the CDR3 reads TGTGCCAGCAGTCTCCGGGACAGGAGTTCCAACGTCCTGACTTTC.

The genes are TRBV5-1 and TRBJ2-5, with D unclear. From germline, CDR1 is SGHRS and CDR2 YFSETQ. Trimming removed 0 bases at V and 4 bases at J, with 4 bases between. The CDR3 runs 12 residues. Written as DNA, the CDR3 is TGCGCCAGCAGCTTGGGGAGAGAGACCCAGTACTTC. This sequence encodes CASSLGRETQYF.

The rearrangement links TRBV6-5 to TRBJ2-1; 7 bases line up with TRBD2. Trimming at V came to 8 bases and at J to 0 bases, leaving 7 bases not matched to a gene. The CDR3 extends over 15 amino acids. Germline CDR1 is MNHEY and CDR2 is SVGAGI. The CDR3 coding sequence is TGTGCCAGCCATAAAGCGGGAAGCTCCTACAATGAGCAGTTCTTC. Translation: CASHKAGSSYNEQFF.

This clone was counted a few times. For the CDR3, the DNA is TGTGCCAGCAGTGACGACAGAGGGAACACCGGGGAGCTGTTTTTT. This gives the protein CASSDDRGNTGELFF. V gene TRBV2 combines with J gene TRBJ2-2, with a tentative D call TRBD1 (5 bases). Germline V gives CDR1 SNHLY, CDR2 FYNNEI. V lost 3 bases and J lost 1, with 9 bases in between. This CDR3 region has 15 residues. Combining the CDR3 with reference TRBV2 and TRBJ2-2 gives the whole variable domain EPEVTQTPSHQVTQMGQEVILRCVPISNHLYFYWYRQILGQKVEFLVSFYNNEISEKSEIFDDQFSVERPDGSNFTLKIRSTKLEDSAMYFCASSDDRGNTGELFFGEGSRLTVL.

This clone was picked up a small number of times. The V and J genes are TRBV6-5 and TRBJ2-7, with 11 positions matching TRBD1. The CDR3 covers 15 residues. Per germline, CDR1 MNHEY and CDR2 SVGAGI. With V trimmed by 5 bases and J by 2 bases, 5 bases remained unmatched. In DNA, the CDR3 is TGTGCCAGCAGTCCACCGGGACAGGGGGCCTACGAGCAGTACTTC. It specifies CASSPPGQGAYEQYF.

The table lists this clone with a few counts. The gene calls are TRBV19 and TRBJ2-7, with TRBD1 as a possible D gene (6 bases). This CDR3 spans 15 amino acids. CDR1 and CDR2 from the germline V gene are LNHDA and SQIVND (reference sequence). The V and J ends lost 7 bases and 0 bases respectively, with 16 bases between them. CDR3 nucleotide sequence: TGTGCCAGTACGAAGGGCCAGGGGTCCTCCTACGAGCAGTACTTC. Its translation: CASTKGQGSSYEQYF. The entire variable domain, with the rest obtained from reference TRBV19 and TRBJ2-7, is as follows: DGGITQSPKYLFRKEGQNVTLSCEQNLNHDAMYWYRQDPGQGLRLIYYSQIVNDFQKGDIAEGYSVSREKKESFPLTVTSAQKNPTAFYLCASTKGQGSSYEQYFGPGTRLTVT.

This chain connects TRBV28 to TRBJ2-7; TRBD1 matches 7 bases. This CDR3 has 14 residues. Per germline, CDR1 MDHEN and CDR2 SYDVKM. Germline trimming cut 8 bases from V and 4 bases from J; bases unmatched to any gene: 11. This CDR3 reads CASPLQGQGYEQYF. CDR3 bases: TGTGCCAGCCCATTACAGGGGCAAGGGTACGAGCAGTACTTC. The variable domain in full, completed from reference TRBV28 and TRBJ2-7, reads DVKVTQSSRYLVKRTGEKVFLECVQDMDHENMFWYRQDPGLGLRLIYFSYDVKMKEKGDIPEGYSVSREKKERFSLILESASTNQTSMYLCASPLQGQGYEQYFGPGTRLTVT.

V usage is TRBV5-1 and J usage is TRBJ2-3; D gene ambiguous. V shed 1 base and J shed 0 bases, with 9 bases lying between them. From germline, CDR1 is SGHRS and CDR2 YFSETQ. CDR3 size: 15 residues. CDR3 in DNA: TGCGCCAGCAGCTTGAAACTAATTAGCACAGATACGCAGTATTTT. Protein: CASSLKLISTDTQYF. Combining the CDR3 with reference TRBV5-1 and TRBJ2-3 gives the whole variable domain KAGVTQTPRYLIKTRGQQVTLSCSPISGHRSVSWYQQTPGQGLQFLFEYFSETQRNKGNFPGRFSGRQFSNSRSEMNVSTLELGDSALYLCASSLKLISTDTQYFGPGTRLTVL.